This section outlines one TCR beta chain sequence together with its context. Its antigen remains unknown. It was with unique molecular identifiers that the TCRbeta library was prepared. From the PCR reads, TCRdb called clonotypes with MiXCR, one entry per CDR3 protein. This sample carries around 700,000 distinct CDR3 sequences, around 14% of them seen once, and the ten largest clones take roughly 0.77%. This record belongs to a study of T-cell reconstitution after alpha-beta-depleted transplantation in children. Germline assignment: CDR1 SGHRS and CDR2 YFSETQ. Trimming at V came to 0 bases and at J to 0 bases, leaving 3 bases not matched to a gene. The CDR3 is made up of 18 amino acids. Study-wide results and limits: About two months after transplant, alpha-beta T cells reportedly came from several hundred expanded graft clones. T-cell counts and diversity were attributed mostly to newly produced T cells one year after transplant.

Sequencing used PBMCs, obtained before TCRalphabeta/CD19-depleted stem cell transplant. J is TRBJ2-2 and V is TRBV5-1; 12 bases agree with TRBD2. The origin of this receptor is a girl aged 2 to 9 with congenital amegakaryocytic thrombocytopenia, due to receive a stem cell transplant. CDR3 in DNA: TGCGCCAGCAGCTTGGGTCTAGCGGGAGGGACGAACACCGGGGAGCTGTTTTTT. It encodes CASSLGLAGGTNTGELFF. Together with reference TRBV5-1 and TRBJ2-2, the CDR3 gives the full variable domain: KAGVTQTPRYLIKTRGQQVTLSCSPISGHRSVSWYQQTPGQGLQFLFEYFSETQRNKGNFPGRFSGRQFSNSRSEMNVSTLELGDSALYLCASSLGLAGGTNTGELFFGEGSRLTVL.